A single sample gave rise to the 17 T cell receptor beta chains below, sequenced in a study of blood T cell repertoires in COVID-19. Some clones are missing from TCRdb's copy, which holds only in-frame ones; the method was immunoSEQ multiplex PCR. The table records 150,000 to 180,000 clones, roughly four fifths of them present only once. Sequencing input: peripheral blood. The receptors were gathered from a man at least 80 years old with acute or convalescent COVID-19.

This clone was counted a few times. The chain couples TRBV11-3 to TRBJ1-2, with unresolved D. The CDR3 contains 14 residues. Trimming stripped 4 bases from V and 7 bases from J, with 16 bases between. Germline CDR1 and CDR2: SGHNT and YENEEA. CDR3 sequence reads: CASSSPVVSSGYTF. CDR3 bases: TGTGCCAGCAGCTCCCCGGTTGTCTCCTCTGGCTACACCTTC.

This chain uses TRBV12-5 with TRBJ1-4; no definite D call. The germline V gene encodes CDR1 LGHNT and CDR2 FRNRAP. Trimming took 3 bases from V and 0 from J, leaving 8 bases between them. The CDR3 sequence is 15 residues long. The DNA for the CDR3 is TGTGCTAGTGGTTTTGGACTTGCAACTAATGAAAAACTGTTTTTT. This codes for CASGFGLATNEKLFF.

The gene calls are TRBV28 and TRBJ1-1; tentative D call: TRBD1 (6 bases). With 7 bases removed from V and 5 bases from J, the gap between germline ends came to 14 bases. Per the germline V gene, CDR1 is MDHEN and CDR2 is SYDVKM. The CDR3 covers 13 residues. The CDR3 sequence: CASKLGGATEAFF. Here the CDR3 DNA reads TGTGCCAGCAAGCTGGGGGGGGCGACTGAAGCTTTCTTT.

This clone was recorded a few times. The rearrangement joins TRBV11-3 to TRBJ2-7, with D tentatively TRBD1 (6 bases). This CDR3 contains 13 residues. Between the trimmed V and J ends, which lost 7 bases and 0 bases, there was a span of 10 bases. CDR1 is SGHNT, CDR2 YENEEA, per germline. The CDR3 nucleotides read TGTGCCAGCACCCGGGACAACTCCTACGAGCAGTACTTC. Protein product: CASTRDNSYEQYF.

This rearrangement joins TRBV11-3 to TRBJ2-6; TRBD2 matches at 7 bases. This CDR3 comprises 15 residues. Trimming cost V 5 bases and J 1 base; bases outside gene matches: 2. From germline, CDR1 is SGHNT and CDR2 YENEEA. CDR3 bases: TGTGCCAGCAGCCCGGGGGGATCTGGGGCCAACGTCCTGACTTTC. It is translated as CASSPGGSGANVLTF. The full variable domain, in which reference TRBV11-3 and TRBJ2-6 provide the parts outside the CDR3, is EAGVVQSPRYKIIEKKQPVAFWCNPISGHNTLYWYLQNLGQGPELLIRYENEEAVDDSQLPKDRFSAERLKGVDSTLKIQPAELGDSAVYLCASSPGGSGANVLTFGAGSRLTVL.

This clone is a singleton in its sample. This sequence joins TRBV4-2 and TRBJ2-7, with TRBD2 as a possible D gene (6 bases). The germline CDR1 and CDR2 sequences are LGHNA and YNFKEQ. This CDR3 is 15 amino acids long. The germline V and J ends were trimmed by 0 bases and 5 bases, with 14 bases remaining between them. CDR3 in DNA: TGTGCCAGCAGCCAAGATTCGAGGAGGGTCAACGAGCAGTACGTC. Protein product: CASSQDSRRVNEQYV.

This clone has a handful of counts. The chain uses TRBV12-3 or TRBV12-4 and TRBJ1-2; 8 bases are a match to TRBD1. The CDR3 is 13 residues long. J was trimmed by 8 bases and V by 6 bases; bases with no gene match: 8. The DNA of the CDR3 is TGTGCCAGCAGCCCGACAGGGGTTAGAGGCTACACCTTC. It encodes CASSPTGVRGYTF.

The genes are TRBV2 and TRBJ1-2, with a weak D call TRBD1 (6 bases). This CDR3 comprises 13 residues. The V gene's germline CDR1 is SNHLY and CDR2 FYNNEI. V was trimmed by 6 bases and J by 3 bases, leaving 11 bases between them. This CDR3 reads CASRKGVDYGYTF. The CDR3, as DNA: TGTGCCAGCAGAAAGGGGGTAGACTATGGCTACACCTTC.

J is TRBJ1-5 and V is TRBV12-3 or TRBV12-4, with D perhaps matching TRBD1 (5 bases). The length of the CDR3 is 13 residues. V lost 8 bases, J lost 2 bases, and 10 bases lay in between. Written as DNA, the CDR3 is TGTGCCAGCTCGGGGGTTGGCAATCAGCCCCAGCATTTT. Its protein is CASSGVGNQPQHF.

The chain carries TRBV5-6 and TRBJ2-7; 7 bases match TRBD1. Per the germline V gene, CDR1 is SGHDT and CDR2 is YYEEEE. The CDR3 spans 15 residues. The trim removed 3 bases at V and 3 bases at J, leaving 9 bases unmatched. The CDR3: CASSWGQNPGYEQYF. In DNA form, the CDR3 reads TGTGCCAGCAGCTGGGGACAGAACCCAGGCTACGAGCAGTACTTC.

This chain joins TRBV28 and TRBJ2-5, with TRBD2 as a possible D gene (5 bases). The CDR3 is made up of 14 amino acids. Germline CDR1 is MDHEN and CDR2 is SYDVKM. Trimming took off 5 bases at V and 0 bases at J, with 10 bases between the two ends. The CDR3: CASSRPGYQETQYF. The CDR3 region has the DNA TGTGCCAGCAGTCGCCCGGGGTACCAAGAGACCCAGTACTTC.

This chain links TRBV30 with TRBJ1-4; 8 nucleotides agree with TRBD1. V was clipped by 5 bases and J by 11 bases; unmatched bases: 10. The length of the CDR3 is 13 residues. Germline V gene sequence: CDR1 GTSNPN, CDR2 SVGIG (reference sequence). CDR3: CAWQDRGLRKLFF. The CDR3 DNA is TGTGCCTGGCAAGACAGGGGCCTTCGGAAACTGTTTTTT.

This clone appeared a few times. The chain has TRBV12-5 and TRBJ2-3; TRBD1 might be the D (6 bases). CDR3 length: 13 residues. Germline V gives CDR1 LGHNT, CDR2 FRNRAP. The germline V and J ends were trimmed by 5 bases and 1 base, with 7 bases remaining between them. CDR3: CASGAGGTDTQYF. CDR3 nucleotide sequence: TGTGCTAGTGGTGCAGGGGGCACAGATACGCAGTATTTT.

The gene calls are TRBV6-6 and TRBJ1-3; D remains ambiguous. The V end was cut by 5 bases, the J end by 4 bases, with 21 bases between. Germline V gene sequence: CDR1 MNHNY, CDR2 SVGAGI (reference sequence). This CDR3 is 17 amino acids long. CDR3 DNA sequence: TGTGCCAGCAGTCCCTCCGCGCCCAAGAGCGGGGGAAACACCATATATTTT. This gives the protein CASSPSAPKSGGNTIYF.

The CDR3, as DNA: TGTGCCAGCAGCCAAGACTGGGGAGAGGGAAATTCACCCCTCCACTTT. This codes for CASSQDWGEGNSPLHF. This chain connects TRBV3-1 (or the pseudogene TRBV3-2) to TRBJ1-6, with unresolved D. The germline V and J ends were trimmed by 0 bases and 7 bases, with 13 bases remaining between them. This CDR3 spans 16 amino acids. Germline CDR1 LGHDT, CDR2 YNNKEL (reference sequence).

This clone was counted once. The V gene is TRBV7-8, the J gene TRBJ1-1; D is unclear. The CDR3 extends over 16 amino acids. Germline V lookup: CDR1 SGHVS, CDR2 FQNEAQ. V gave up 5 bases and J gave up 0 bases, with 16 bases separating them. The CDR3 region is CASSPPRGNLNTEAFF. CDR3 DNA sequence: TGTGCCAGCAGCCCCCCAAGAGGGAACTTGAACACTGAAGCTTTCTTT.

The J gene is TRBJ1-2, the V gene TRBV30, with D perhaps matching TRBD1 (6 bases). The V gene lost 7 bases and the J gene lost 2 bases, with 14 bases spanning the gap. Germline V gives CDR1 GTSNPN, CDR2 SVGIG (reference sequence). This CDR3 comprises 13 residues. The CDR3 loop reads CALPQGRNYGYTF. CDR3 bases: TGTGCCTTACCCCAGGGGCGGAACTATGGCTACACCTTC.